The entry below describes one T cell receptor (beta chain). The antigen remains unidentified. The data derive from a study of cytomegalovirus exposure and HLA in healthy donors. The study's findings and limits: In vitro work confirmed that a few CMV-associated chains recognize CMV antigens. Listed as cytomegalovirus-associated were 150 to 200 TCR beta chains. Clusters of TCRs from the first cohort tended to co-occur in the approximately 120 validation repertoires (as a later analysis found). Many donors carried some public TCRs, although rarity characterized most TCR sequences.

Germline trimming cut 3 bases from V and 6 bases from J; bases unmatched to any gene: 8. The CDR3 contains 15 residues. Germline lookup yields CDR1 SGHNT and CDR2 YYREEE (reference sequence). Generated by immunoSEQ multiplex PCR, the TCRdb table keeps only in-frame clones and is missing some. The sample holds roughly 120,000 clones, 88% seen once. This receptor was taken from a man aged 18-30 years in good health and CMV-seronegative. V usage is TRBV5-4 and J usage is TRBJ2-7; 11 bases agree with TRBD2. Sequenced: PBMCs. CDR3 amino acids: CASSWDTSGRSEQYF. The CDR3 DNA reads as TGTGCCAGCAGCTGGGACACTAGCGGGAGATCCGAGCAGTACTTC.